The T cell receptor beta chain described here comes from a study of blood T cell repertoires in COVID-19. In the study overall: Acute and convalescent COVID-19 specimens originated in the United States, Italy and Spain.

With 2 bases clipped from V and 3 bases from J, the junction kept 3 bases outside the gene matches. Germline assignment: CDR1 KGHSH and CDR2 LQKENI. There are 15 residues in the CDR3. Measured with immunoSEQ multiplex PCR; TCRdb has only the in-frame clones, and not every one. Seen here are about 73,000 clones, approximately 80% observed once, and the top ten hold more than 2%. Sequencing was done on a sample of peripheral blood. The rearrangement uses TRBV18 and TRBJ2-2; 7 bases match TRBD1. This TCR was sampled from an elderly man with active or convalescent COVID-19. The CDR3 coding sequence is TGTGCCAGCTCACCATCAGGGGGTGACACCGGGGAGCTGTTTTTT. Translation: CASSPSGGDTGELFF.